This is a list of T cell receptor beta chains from one sample in a study of blood T cells in healthy people across ages. Using its own MiXCR run on the 5' RACE reads, TCRdb lists one record per CDR3 protein. This sample has about 1.5 million distinct CDR3 sequences, with approximately 43% found just once. The sample comprised blood. The receptors were sampled from a woman younger than 35 in good health. Both conserved end residues are part of each CDR3. Each record gives: D gene, clone size, V gene, J gene, CDR3 DNA, CDR3 protein. D genes are given only for firm matches. Part of the rows lack a size; the others show once, few, many or a class for expanded clones.

TRBD1	many	TRBV11-2	TRBJ1-2	TGTGCCAGCAGCTTGACAGGGTTCGGCTACACCTTC	CASSLTGFGYTF
-	few	TRBV7-8	TRBJ1-5	TGTGCCAGCAGCTTTCTTCAGCGGGGGAATCAGCCCCAGCATTTT	CASSFLQRGNQPQHF
TRBD1	few	TRBV29-1	TRBJ2-2	TGCAGCGTTGGGGACAGGGAGTACACCGGGGAGCTGTTTTTT	CSVGDREYTGELFF
-	-	TRBV9	TRBJ1-2	TGTGCCAGCAGCGCCACCGGGAATTTCATATTCGAAGGCTACACCTTC	CASSATGNFIFEGYTF
-	-	TRBV24-1	TRBJ1-1	TGTGCCACCAGTGATTTGCCGGGTAAAGCTTTCTTT	CATSDLPGKAFF
-	few	TRBV27	TRBJ1-1	TGTGCCAGCAACTCGGGGGGTGAAGCTTTCTTT	CASNSGGEAFF
-	-	TRBV12-3/TRBV12-4	TRBJ2-7	TGTGCCAGCAGCCCGGGACATACCAGCTCCTACGAGCAGTACTTC	CASSPGHTSSYEQYF
-	-	TRBV7-8	TRBJ2-3	TGTGCCAGCAGCCAAACCAGGGGGAGGGCCACAGATACGCAGTATTTT	CASSQTRGRATDTQYF
-	-	TRBV20-1	TRBJ1-2	TGCAGTGCTAGAGCCCAAACGGGGAGGGGCGGCTACACCTTC	CSARAQTGRGGYTF
-	-	TRBV7-2	TRBJ1-1	TGTGCCAGCAGCCCAGCACAGATCAACGGGAACACTGAAGCTTTCTTT	CASSPAQINGNTEAFF
-	once	TRBV29-1	TRBJ1-4	TGCAGCGCGTTAATCCGCATTGCAACTAATGAAAAACTGTTTTTT	CSALIRIATNEKLFF
-	-	TRBV30	TRBJ1-3	TGTGCCTGGAATCGGGGCTCTGGAAACACCATATATTTT	CAWNRGSGNTIYF
TRBD1	few	TRBV6-6	TRBJ1-4	TGTGCCAGCAGCCGGGACAGCCCAAGGTGGGCAACTAATGAAAAACTGTTTTTT	CASSRDSPRWATNEKLFF
-	many	TRBV28	TRBJ2-7	TGTGCCAGCAGTTTGCGAGGTTTCGAGCAGTACTTC	CASSLRGFEQYF
TRBD2	few	TRBV7-9	TRBJ2-1	TGTGCCAGCAGCTTAGCCCTAGTGCGGGAGGGCAGATACAATGAGCAGTTCTTC	CASSLALVREGRYNEQFF
-	-	TRBV11-2	TRBJ2-1	TGTGCCAGCAGCTCGCCTCAGGTGATATCCTACAATGAGCAGTTCTTC	CASSSPQVISYNEQFF
-	-	TRBV6-1	TRBJ1-1	TGTGCCAGTTTAAGGGGCTACGACACTGAAGCTTTCTTT	CASLRGYDTEAFF
-	-	TRBV5-1	TRBJ1-1	TGCGCCAGCAGGGAACTTGGTTCGGGGGACGAAGCTTTCTTT	CASRELGSGDEAFF
TRBD2	-	TRBV12-5	TRBJ2-1	TGTGCTAGTGGCACGGGCCAAGCGGGGTACAATGAGCAGTTCTTC	CASGTGQAGYNEQFF
TRBD2	few	TRBV27	TRBJ2-1	TGTGCCAGCGGCGGGAGGGGATCCTACAATGAGCAGTTCTTC	CASGGRGSYNEQFF
-	few	TRBV7-2	TRBJ2-4	TGTGCCAGCAGCTTAGTTGGGGGCTCGGAAGTGCAGTACTTC	CASSLVGGSEVQYF
TRBD2	once	TRBV4-1	TRBJ2-3	TGCGCCAGCAGCCAAAATCCCCTACGGGGGGGCTCGGATACGCAGTATTTT	CASSQNPLRGGSDTQYF
-	-	TRBV15	TRBJ2-1	TGTGCCACCAGCAGCGGGAGATACCCCAATGAGCAGTTCTTC	CATSSGRYPNEQFF
-	-	TRBV10-3	TRBJ2-5	TGTGCCATCAGCTTTGGTGAGACCCAGTACTTC	CAISFGETQYF
-	-	TRBV11-2	TRBJ2-2	TGTGCCAGCAGCTTATTCGTAACTGGGAACACCGGGGAGCTGTTTTTT	CASSLFVTGNTGELFF
-	-	TRBV6-1	TRBJ1-6	TGTGCCAGCTGGGGGGGACAATTTAGCTCCTATAATTCACCCCTCCACTTT	CASWGGQFSSYNSPLHF
-	-	TRBV20-1	TRBJ1-6	TGCAGTGCTAGCAATACAGGGTCGGGATCACCCCTCCACTTT	CSASNTGSGSPLHF
-	few	TRBV10-3	TRBJ2-7	TGTGCCATCAGTTCCTCGACAGAAGTCTACGAGCAGTACTTC	CAISSSTEVYEQYF
-	once	TRBV20-1	TRBJ2-1	TGCAGTGCTAGAAAAGCAGGGAGGCCCAACGAGCAGTTCTTC	CSARKAGRPNEQFF
TRBD1	once	TRBV10-1	TRBJ2-5	TGCGCCAGCAGGGCGACAGGGGTGCAAGAGACCCAGTACTTC	CASRATGVQETQYF
-	many	TRBV7-3	TRBJ2-1	TGTGCCAGCAGCTTAACCAAGGGTCAAAACGAACAGTTCTTC	CASSLTKGQNEQFF
-	-	TRBV12-3/TRBV12-4	TRBJ2-5	TGTGCCAGCAGTTTCATCACAGGCTCAGAGACCCAGTACTTC	CASSFITGSETQYF
-	few	TRBV2	TRBJ1-2	TGTGCCACCACGGCCCAGTTGAACTATGGCTACACCTTC	CATTAQLNYGYTF
-	-	TRBV7-9	TRBJ2-5	TGTGCCAGCAGCCACCGGGACTTCAGGGAGACCCAGTACTTC	CASSHRDFRETQYF
-	-	TRBV12-3/TRBV12-4	TRBJ1-1	TGTGCCAGCAGTTTCTTACGGGTCTTGGGGACCGCCTCATCTCCGATGAACACTGAAGCTTTCTTT	CASSFLRVLGTASSPMNTEAFF
-	-	TRBV20-1	TRBJ2-4	TGCAGTGCTAGAGGCATCGTGGACAGCGGCGCGCAGTACTTC	CSARGIVDSGAQYF
-	few	TRBV5-6	TRBJ2-3	TGTGCCAGCAGCTTTGGCAACACAGATACGCAGTATTTT	CASSFGNTDTQYF
-	-	TRBV5-1	TRBJ1-4	TGCGCCAGCAGCCCGACAACGGCGCGTGAAAAACTGTTTTTT	CASSPTTAREKLFF
-	few	TRBV14	TRBJ1-6	TGTGCCAGCAGCCAAGTTGGACGGGATTCACCCCTCCACTTT	CASSQVGRDSPLHF
-	-	TRBV7-2	TRBJ2-5	TGTGCCAGCAGCTTAAACCCCAGCCAAGAGACCCAGTACTTC	CASSLNPSQETQYF
-	-	TRBV20-1	TRBJ2-3	TGCAGTGCTAGATCAACGGGCCCGCACCACACAGATACGCAGTATTTT	CSARSTGPHHTDTQYF
-	-	TRBV25-1	TRBJ2-7	TGTGCCAGCAGGGAAACAGGGATTGAGCAGTACTTC	CASRETGIEQYF
TRBD1	few	TRBV24-1	TRBJ2-5	TGTGCCACCAGTGATTTCGGGACAGCCGAAAACCGGGTGACCCAGTACTTC	CATSDFGTAENRVTQYF
TRBD1	few	TRBV29-1	TRBJ2-1	TGCAGCGTTGTCCTGGGACAGGCTTTCTACAATGAGCAGTTCTTC	CSVVLGQAFYNEQFF
-	few	TRBV4-1	TRBJ1-2	TGCGCCAGCAGCCAAGGACAGGAAAACTATGGCTACACCTTC	CASSQGQENYGYTF
-	few	TRBV3-1	TRBJ2-3	TGTGCCAGCAGCCAAGGTCGCTTAGCCGGAGATACGCAGTATTTT	CASSQGRLAGDTQYF
-	-	TRBV20-1	TRBJ1-1	TGCAGTGCGCAACAGGGAGATACTGAAGCTTTCTTT	CSAQQGDTEAFF
TRBD1	few	TRBV12-3/TRBV12-4	TRBJ1-2	TGTGCCAGCAGACTGACAGGGTTAAATGGCTACACCTTC	CASRLTGLNGYTF
-	-	TRBV9	TRBJ2-1	TGTGCCAGCAGCCCCCCGGGGGTCTCTCACAATGAGCAGTTCTTC	CASSPPGVSHNEQFF
-	-	TRBV6-2/TRBV6-3	TRBJ2-5	TGTGCCAGCAGTTACGGTACCCGGAGCTCCGAGACCCAGTACTTC	CASSYGTRSSETQYF
-	-	TRBV20-1	TRBJ2-2	TGCAGTGCTAGAGATCTCGGTAGAGGTGCGAACACCGGGGAGCTGTTTTTT	CSARDLGRGANTGELFF
-	-	TRBV20-1	TRBJ1-2	TGCAGTGCGTGGACCGGTGGCTACACCTTC	CSAWTGGYTF
-	few	TRBV28	TRBJ1-6	TGTGCCAGCAGCCCCGGTTATAACCCGTATAATTCACCCCTCCACTTT	CASSPGYNPYNSPLHF
TRBD2	-	TRBV7-9	TRBJ2-1	TGTGCCAGCAGCTTACCCGGGAAGCGGGGGATGGTCTCGGGAGAGCAGTTCTTC	CASSLPGKRGMVSGEQFF
TRBD2	-	TRBV20-1	TRBJ2-7	TGCAGTGCCATCTCAATGACTAGCGCATACGAGCAGTACTTC	CSAISMTSAYEQYF
-	-	TRBV7-2	TRBJ1-1	TGTGCCAGCAGCCCTACCGTAGCTGGCAACAAAGCTTTCTTT	CASSPTVAGNKAFF
-	-	TRBV6-5	TRBJ2-2	TGTGCCAGCAGTTACTCTTCCCCCGGGGAGCTGTTTTTT	CASSYSSPGELFF
-	once	TRBV7-2	TRBJ2-3	TGTGCCAGCATCCCATTGCACACAGATACGCAGTATTTT	CASIPLHTDTQYF
-	few	TRBV7-7	TRBJ2-3	TGTGCTAGCAGCTTAAGTAGCGTTAAGACAGATACGCAGTATTTT	CASSLSSVKTDTQYF